The 9 T cell receptor beta chains in this list originate from one sample, sequenced in a study of T-cell reconstitution after alpha-beta-depleted transplantation in children. Molecular barcoding with unique molecular identifiers was used for the TCRbeta library. TCRdb called the PCR reads again in MiXCR, with one record for every CDR3 protein. The repertoire consists of over 100,000 distinct CDR3 sequences, with about 9.4% occurring once and the leading ten covering less than 40%. The starting material was PBMCs, obtained before TCRalphabeta/CD19-depleted stem cell transplant. These receptors came from a boy aged 2 to 9 with acute lymphoblastic leukemia, due to receive a stem cell transplant.

The rearrangement joins TRBV5-6 to TRBJ2-1; D not certain. This CDR3 contains 14 residues. V was cut by 2 bases and J by 5 bases, with 11 bases left in between. CDR1 is SGHDT and CDR2 is YYEEEE in the germline V gene. CDR3 in DNA: TGTGCCAGCAGCTTAGACCCGGGCAACAATGAGCAGTTCTTC. It encodes CASSLDPGNNEQFF.

The gene calls are TRBV18 and TRBJ2-7, with TRBD2 as a possible D gene (5 bases). The CDR3 has 15 residues. Trimming pared 6 bases from V and 0 bases from J, leaving 15 bases between. Germline V gene lookup returns CDR1 KGHSH and CDR2 LQKENI. Written as DNA, the CDR3 is TGTGCCAGCTCCCAAGGAGAGGGAAGCTCCTACGAGCAGTACTTC. It translates to CASSQGEGSSYEQYF.

This clonotype has just a few counts. The rearrangement joins TRBV7-9 to TRBJ1-6; D gene ambiguous. Trimming removed 5 bases from V and 8 bases from J, with 19 bases in between. The length of the CDR3 is 16 residues. Germline CDR1 is SEHNR and CDR2 is FQNEAQ (reference sequence). CDR3 nucleotide sequence: TGTGCCAGCAGCCCTGGGGAGGTGGCTCGGGATTCACCCCTCCACTTT. This translates into CASSPGEVARDSPLHF.

This chain joins TRBV20-1 and TRBJ2-7; 9 bases agree with TRBD2. Germline loops: CDR1 DFQATT, CDR2 SNEGSKA (reference sequence). The CDR3 is made up of 14 amino acids. The V and J ends lost 5 bases and 4 bases, in that order; junction bases with no gene match: 9. The CDR3 loop reads CSAPRGGRGYEQYF. The CDR3 DNA reads TGCAGTGCTCCAAGGGGCGGGAGGGGTTACGAGCAGTACTTC.

This clonotype was detected many times. The CDR3 nucleotides are TGCAGTGCTAGAGATCGTGACCCCTCCTACAATGAGCAGTTCTTC. Protein product: CSARDRDPSYNEQFF. The chain employs TRBV20-1 and TRBJ2-1; D is undetermined. CDR1 and CDR2 (germline): DFQATT, SNEGSKA (reference sequence). This CDR3 comprises 15 residues. V shed 0 bases and J shed 0 bases, with 9 bases lying between them.

This sequence joins TRBV29-1 and TRBJ2-7, with 8 bases fitting TRBD1. CDR3 length: 13 amino acids. Germline V gene data show CDR1 as SQVTM and CDR2 as ANQGSEA. Trimming cost V 6 bases and J 3 bases; bases outside gene matches: 7. CDR3 DNA sequence: TGCAGCGTAGGACAGGGAGAAAGCTACGAGCAGTACTTC. This encodes CSVGQGESYEQYF.

This clonotype is termed medium-sized. This sequence joins TRBV5-1 and TRBJ2-3, with 8 bases lining up with TRBD1. The trim removed 7 bases at V and 4 bases at J, leaving 2 bases unmatched. The germline V gene encodes CDR1 SGHRS and CDR2 YFSETQ. The CDR3 spans 12 residues. The CDR3 region has the DNA TGCGCCAGCGGACAGGGACCAGATACGCAGTATTTT. This encodes CASGQGPDTQYF.

This clonotype was observed at least ten times. CDR3 residues: CASSLEGGRETQYF. For the CDR3, the DNA is TGTGCCAGCAGCTTGGAAGGAGGGCGGGAGACCCAGTACTTC. The chain links TRBV5-5 to TRBJ2-5, with D maybe TRBD2 (6 bases). This CDR3 comprises 14 residues. Trimming removed 0 bases from V and 5 bases from J, with 11 bases in between. Germline lookup yields CDR1 SGHKS and CDR2 YYEKEE (reference sequence).

The chain combines TRBV6-6 with TRBJ1-2; no clear D. CDR3 length: 13 residues. Germline V gene sequence: CDR1 MNHNY, CDR2 SVGAGI (reference sequence). Trimming removed 5 bases at V and 3 bases at J, with 10 bases between. The CDR3 DNA reads as TGTGCCAGCAGTACCCCCAGCGACTATGGCTACACCTTC. Protein product: CASSTPSDYGYTF.